This record concerns one T cell receptor beta chain sequence. Germline V CDR1 and CDR2: GTSNPN, SVGIG (reference sequence). The CDR3 loop spans 16 amino acids. The ends were cut back, 4 bases at V and 0 bases at J, with 13 bases in the middle. An equimolar mix of two oligonucleotides served as the beta constant-region primer for TRBC1 and TRBC2. TCRdb re-called the UMI-ligation and nested PCR reads through MiXCR, storing one row per CDR3 protein. The data contain over 20,000 distinct CDR3 sequences, approximately 10% of them singletons. This record belongs to a study of naive and memory T cell subsets.

This receptor was identified in a human donor in good health. The chain is built from TRBV30 and TRBJ1-6; a possible D gene is TRBD1 (5 bases). The sample was central memory CD8+ T cells from blood. The DNA of the CDR3 is TGTGCCTGGACACAGGACGCCAACTCCTATAATTCACCCCTCCACTTT. Translating gives CAWTQDANSYNSPLHF.